This T cell receptor beta chain derives from a study of regulatory T cells in long-lasting Graves disease. Study-level findings and limits: Persistent cases favored TRBV28, TRBJ1-2 and TRBJ2-5. Between persistent patients, about 2,500 public clonotypes were shared, exceeding the roughly 920 shared between new patients.

This clonotype appeared many times. Its antigen is as yet unknown. Libraries of TCR beta came from iRepertoire HTBI primers plus Arm-PCR of CDR3 regions. Study processing details: Identification yielded 55 to 75 TRBV and around 15 TRBJ segments across samples. TCRdb used MiXCR to reprocess the multiplex PCR reads, holding one entry per CDR3 protein. The V and J calls were not made by the authors but by TCRdb's processing. The repertoire holds 250,000 to 400,000 distinct CDR3 sequences, with about 20% as singletons. The time point was: newly diagnosed GD, antithyroid drugs for less than 3 months. Scientists built the TCR library using RNA that was extracted from PBMCs. Germline loops: CDR1 SNHLY, CDR2 FYNNEI. The CDR3 extends over 14 amino acids. Unmatched junction bases numbered 9, after V lost 6 bases and J lost 7 bases.

This TCR was sampled from a female donor with Graves disease. This chain connects TRBV2 to TRBJ1-1; TRBD1 agrees at 9 bases. The sequenced sample was peripheral blood mononuclear cells (PBMCs), obtained at new diagnosis, from a patient treated with antithyroid drugs. The CDR3 bases are TGTGCCAGCAGGAGAGAAGAGGGACAGGGTGAAGCTTTCTTT. This sequence encodes CASRREEGQGEAFF. The whole variable domain, remainder taken from reference TRBV2 and TRBJ1-1, is EPEVTQTPSHQVTQMGQEVILRCVPISNHLYFYWYRQILGQKVEFLVSFYNNEISEKSEIFDDQFSVERPDGSNFTLKIRSTKLEDSAMYFCASRREEGQGEAFFGQGTRLTVV.